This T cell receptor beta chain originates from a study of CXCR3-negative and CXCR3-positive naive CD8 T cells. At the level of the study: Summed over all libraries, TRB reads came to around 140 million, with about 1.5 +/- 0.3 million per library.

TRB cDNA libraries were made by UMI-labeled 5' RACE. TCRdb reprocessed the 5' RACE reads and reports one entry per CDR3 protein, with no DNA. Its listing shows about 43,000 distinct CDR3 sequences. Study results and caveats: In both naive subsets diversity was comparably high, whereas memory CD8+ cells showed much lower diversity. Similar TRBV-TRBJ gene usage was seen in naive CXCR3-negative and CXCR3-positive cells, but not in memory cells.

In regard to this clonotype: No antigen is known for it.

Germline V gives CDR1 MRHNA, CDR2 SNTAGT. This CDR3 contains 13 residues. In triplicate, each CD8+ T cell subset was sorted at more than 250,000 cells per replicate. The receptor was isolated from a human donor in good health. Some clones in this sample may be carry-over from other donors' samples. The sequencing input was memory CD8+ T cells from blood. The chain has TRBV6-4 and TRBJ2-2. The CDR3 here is CASSDDYTGELFF.